The 25 T cell receptor beta chains below were found in one sample sequenced in a study of cytomegalovirus exposure and HLA in healthy donors. PCR was performed using 60 Vbeta and 13 Jbeta primers. Using immunoSEQ multiplex PCR, the repertoire was profiled, and TCRdb retains in-frame clones only, with some absent. The table has about 130,000 clones, 10% seen once; the top ten hold 4% to 5%. The source material was PBMCs. The receptors shown here come from a woman between 18 and 29 years old in good health and CMV-seropositive.

V usage is TRBV19 and J usage is TRBJ2-7; D call uncertain. Germline lookup yields CDR1 LNHDA and CDR2 SQIVND (reference sequence). V lost 10 bases, J lost 2 bases, and 12 bases lay in between. This CDR3 is built from 12 residues. The CDR3 DNA reads TGTGCCACCAAATTTGGAGCCTACGAGCAGTACTTC. Encoded protein: CATKFGAYEQYF.

This clone was seen a few times. This CDR3 reads CASSPQAGINQPQHF. CDR3 sequence (DNA): TGTGCCAGTAGTCCCCAAGCGGGGATCAATCAGCCCCAGCATTTT. The chain joins TRBV19 to TRBJ1-5; D gene uncertain. The ends were cut back, 5 bases at V and 3 bases at J, with 14 bases in the middle. This CDR3 is built from 15 residues. Per the germline V gene, CDR1 is LNHDA and CDR2 is SQIVND (reference sequence).

Concerning this clone: The junction and the germline gene differ at one end; a read error may be behind it. The rearrangement uses TRBV7-7 and TRBJ2-3, with D possibly TRBD2 on 6 matching bases. The CDR3 length is 15 residues. Looked up from germline, CDR1 is SSHAT and CDR2 is FNYEAQ (reference sequence). CDR3 in DNA: TGTGCTAGCAGCCCCCAAGGCGGGGGCACAGATACGCAGTATTTT. Amino acids: CASSPQGGGTDTQYF.

This chain links TRBV18 with TRBJ2-3, with 7 bases identical to TRBD2. The V gene's germline CDR1 is KGHSH and CDR2 LQKENI. Germline trimming cut 2 bases from V and 4 bases from J; bases unmatched to any gene: 9. This CDR3 has 16 amino acids. The CDR3 DNA follows: TGTGCCAGCTCACCATTTGGGGGAGGGCCATCAGATACGCAGTATTTT. Protein sequence: CASSPFGGGPSDTQYF. Using reference TRBV18 and TRBJ2-3 for the parts outside the CDR3, the full variable domain is NAGVMQNPRHLVRRRGQEARLRCSPMKGHSHVYWYRQLPEEGLKFMVYLQKENIIDESGMPKERFSAEFPKEGPSILRIQQVVRGDSAAYFCASSPFGGGPSDTQYFGPGTRLTVL.

This rearrangement joins TRBV2 to TRBJ1-1; the D is unclear. This CDR3 has 13 amino acids. Trimming pared 11 bases from V and 2 bases from J, leaving 15 bases between. From germline, CDR1 is SNHLY and CDR2 FYNNEI. The CDR3 DNA sequence: TGTGCCCCCCCCCAGTCCTCCAACACTGAAGCTTTCTTT. This encodes CAPPQSSNTEAFF.

This chain connects TRBV18 to TRBJ1-1; 7 nucleotides align to TRBD1. CDR3 size: 14 residues. Germline V gene data show CDR1 as KGHSH and CDR2 as LQKENI. V lost 3 bases, J lost 5 bases, and 6 bases stayed unmatched. CDR3 loop: CASSPARGLTEAFF. DNA for the CDR3: TGTGCCAGCTCACCCGCCAGGGGGTTAACTGAAGCTTTCTTT. The complete variable domain, with remaining parts taken from reference TRBV18 and TRBJ1-1, reads NAGVMQNPRHLVRRRGQEARLRCSPMKGHSHVYWYRQLPEEGLKFMVYLQKENIIDESGMPKERFSAEFPKEGPSILRIQQVVRGDSAAYFCASSPARGLTEAFFGQGTRLTVV.

This clone was seen a handful of times. The J gene is TRBJ2-1, the V gene TRBV9, with 7 bases that match TRBD1. The CDR3 is 18 amino acids. Germline-derived CDR1 and CDR2 are SGDLS and YYNGEE. The V segment lost 3 bases and the J segment 0 bases; nucleotides outside the gene matches: 12. CDR3 loop: CASSAQGRGLSSYNEQFF. The DNA for the CDR3 is TGTGCCAGCAGCGCACAGGGGAGAGGCCTAAGCTCCTACAATGAGCAGTTCTTC.

This clone was counted a few times. This chain joins TRBV11-2 and TRBJ2-1, with D maybe TRBD2 (6 bases). Per germline, CDR1 SGHAT and CDR2 FQNNGV. V lost 5 bases to trimming and J lost 8 bases, with 13 bases between them. The CDR3 is made up of 13 amino acids. The CDR3 is CASSQGLADEQFF. The CDR3 coding sequence is TGTGCCAGCAGCCAGGGACTCGCGGATGAGCAGTTCTTC.

The chain joins TRBV10-3 to TRBJ2-2, with D perhaps TRBD1 (6 bases). Germline assignment: CDR1 ENHRY and CDR2 SYGVKD. This CDR3 is built from 15 residues. V lost 8 bases and J lost 4, with 17 bases in between. The CDR3 loop is CAIRQGIGGTGELFF. Written as DNA, the CDR3 is TGTGCCATCCGTCAGGGGATAGGGGGCACCGGGGAGCTGTTTTTT.

In its sample, this clone was seen once. The V call is TRBV19, the J call TRBJ2-3, with 9 bases aligning to TRBD2. The CDR3 extends over 14 amino acids. J gave up 6 bases and V 8 bases, and 9 bases lay outside the gene matches. Germline CDR1 is LNHDA and CDR2 is SQIVND (reference sequence). CDR3 DNA sequence: TGTGCCAGTGGGATAGCGGGAGACCCGGATACGCAGTATTTT. It yields the protein CASGIAGDPDTQYF.

The chain recombines TRBV28 with TRBJ2-6; 7 bases align to TRBD1. The CDR3 is made up of 18 amino acids. Losses at the gene ends were 5 bases for V and 2 bases for J; bases not matched to a gene: 12. Germline V CDR1 and CDR2: MDHEN, SYDVKM. The CDR3 coding sequence is TGTGCCAGCAGTCCCCTTTGGGTCGACAGGGCTGGGGCCAACGTCCTGACTTTC. This sequence encodes CASSPLWVDRAGANVLTF.

The chain carries TRBV25-1 and TRBJ2-7, with D possibly TRBD1 on 5 matching bases. CDR3 length: 14 amino acids. Trimming stripped 5 bases from V and 0 bases from J, with 11 bases between. Germline assignment: CDR1 MGHDK and CDR2 SYGVNS. The CDR3 sequence: CASSRGASSYEQYF. CDR3 DNA sequence: TGTGCCAGCAGTCGTGGGGCGAGCTCCTACGAGCAGTACTTC.

The chain is built from TRBV7-3 and TRBJ2-6; 7 bases are shared with TRBD1. The CDR3 consists of 15 residues. Germline assignment: CDR1 SGHTA and CDR2 FQGTGA. J lost 2 bases, V lost 4 bases, and 2 bases had no gene match. CDR3 protein: CASSSQGAGANVLTF. DNA for the CDR3: TGTGCCAGCAGCTCTCAGGGGGCTGGGGCCAACGTCCTGACTTTC. Full variable domain (remainder filled in from reference TRBV7-3 and TRBJ2-6): GAGVSQTPSNKVTEKGKYVELRCDPISGHTALYWYRQSLGQGPEFLIYFQGTGAADDSGLPNDRFFAVRPEGSVSTLKIQRTERGDSAVYLCASSSQGAGANVLTFGAGSRLTVL.

For this clone: Other DNA sequences in this sample translate to the same CDR3. The rearrangement links TRBV4-1 to TRBJ1-1; D is unclear. Trimming left V 0 bases short and J 1 base short, with 6 bases between. The length of the CDR3 is 14 residues. Germline values: CDR1 MGHRA, CDR2 YSYEKL. Here the CDR3 reads CASSQDPGNTEAFF. The CDR3 DNA sequence: TGCGCCAGCAGCCAAGATCCAGGGAACACTGAAGCTTTCTTT.

This clone was counted between two and nine times. The chain is built from TRBV20-1 and TRBJ2-1; a weak D match, TRBD2 (5 bases). V was shortened by 7 bases and J by 7 bases, with 11 bases between the two germline ends. The CDR3 loop spans 11 amino acids. Germline V CDR1 and CDR2: DFQATT, SNEGSKA (reference sequence). The chain's CDR3 is CSVLLANEQFF. DNA of the CDR3: TGCAGTGTGCTGCTAGCTAATGAGCAGTTCTTC.

This clone was observed a handful of times. The chain employs TRBV4-1 and TRBJ2-7; 7 nucleotides agree with TRBD1. CDR3 length: 15 amino acids. V was clipped by 4 bases and J by 5 bases; unmatched bases: 11. Per the germline V gene, CDR1 is MGHRA and CDR2 is YSYEKL. The CDR3 reads CASSPRVTGQNEQYF. Written as DNA, the CDR3 is TGCGCCAGCAGCCCCCGGGTGACAGGGCAAAACGAGCAGTACTTC.

This clone was found a few times. This sequence joins TRBV15 and TRBJ2-6; the D gene is possibly TRBD2 (6 bases). Trimming cost V 2 bases and J 2 bases, with 16 bases left between them. This CDR3 is 18 amino acids long. The germline V gene has CDR1 LNHNV and CDR2 YYDKDF (reference sequence). CDR3 coding DNA: TGTGCCACCAGCAGAAGGGCGGGGTACTTAGCTGGGGCCAACGTCCTGACTTTC. Amino acids: CATSRRAGYLAGANVLTF.

The gene calls are TRBV11-2 and TRBJ2-1; TRBD2 matches 11 bases. The trim removed 2 bases at V and 4 bases at J, leaving 1 base unmatched. The CDR3 length is 15 residues. Germline assignment: CDR1 SGHAT and CDR2 FQNNGV. DNA of the CDR3: TGTGCCAGCAGCTTATTAGCGGGAGGGTACAATGAGCAGTTCTTC. Protein sequence: CASSLLAGGYNEQFF.

This clone has more than one count but fewer than ten. The rearrangement links TRBV28 to TRBJ1-5; tentatively, D is TRBD1 (6 bases). Trimming stripped 4 bases from V and 3 bases from J, with 13 bases between. The CDR3 has 15 residues. Germline assignment: CDR1 MDHEN and CDR2 SYDVKM. The chain's CDR3 is CASSSAGVVNQPQHF. The CDR3 DNA sequence: TGTGCCAGCAGTTCTGCAGGGGTCGTCAATCAGCCCCAGCATTTT. Full variable domain (missing parts from reference TRBV28 and TRBJ1-5): DVKVTQSSRYLVKRTGEKVFLECVQDMDHENMFWYRQDPGLGLRLIYFSYDVKMKEKGDIPEGYSVSREKKERFSLILESASTNQTSMYLCASSSAGVVNQPQHFGDGTRLSIL.

The chain employs TRBV6-5 and TRBJ1-2; D is undetermined. The CDR3 has 15 amino acids. Trimming took 0 bases from V and 2 from J, leaving 10 bases between them. The V gene's germline CDR1 is MNHEY and CDR2 SVGAGI. The CDR3: CASSYSISGNYGYTF. In nucleotides, the CDR3 is TGTGCCAGCAGTTACTCGATTTCGGGGAACTATGGCTACACCTTC.

In its sample, this clone was seen a few times. The rearrangement uses TRBV5-4 and TRBJ2-3; D possibly corresponds to TRBD1 (5 bases). CDR1 and CDR2 (germline): SGHNT, YYREEE (reference sequence). With 4 bases removed from V and 0 bases from J, the gap between germline ends came to 6 bases. The length of the CDR3 is 13 residues. CDR3 amino acids: CASSRQSTDTQYF. The CDR3 bases are TGTGCCAGCAGCCGACAGAGCACAGATACGCAGTATTTT.

V gene TRBV11-3 combines with J gene TRBJ1-1, with TRBD1 matching over 8 bases. This CDR3 comprises 15 residues. Germline V gene sequence: CDR1 SGHNT, CDR2 YENEEA. V shed 3 bases and J 6 bases; nucleotides not matched to a gene: 9. CDR3 loop: CASSFDRGTEAEAFF. DNA for the CDR3: TGTGCCAGCAGCTTTGACAGGGGAACGGAGGCTGAAGCTTTCTTT.

This clone was counted only a few times. The rearrangement joins TRBV7-3 to TRBJ1-1; D not resolved. CDR3 length: 13 residues. Trimming pared 5 bases from V and 1 base from J, leaving 8 bases between. The germline V gene encodes CDR1 SGHTA and CDR2 FQGTGA. The CDR3 is CASSPNSNTEAFF. CDR3 coding DNA: TGTGCCAGCAGCCCAAACTCGAACACTGAAGCTTTCTTT. The full variable domain, completed using reference TRBV7-3 and TRBJ1-1, is GAGVSQTPSNKVTEKGKYVELRCDPISGHTALYWYRQSLGQGPEFLIYFQGTGAADDSGLPNDRFFAVRPEGSVSTLKIQRTERGDSAVYLCASSPNSNTEAFFGQGTRLTVV.

The rearrangement joins TRBV2 to TRBJ2-1, with D possibly matching TRBD2 (6 bases). The germline V gene has CDR1 SNHLY and CDR2 FYNNEI. CDR3 length: 12 amino acids. Trimming shortened V by 8 bases and J by 3 bases, and 8 bases separated the two germline ends. The CDR3 DNA sequence: TGTGCCAGCGCGGGGAGCTACAATGAGCAGTTCTTC. Translated, it gives CASAGSYNEQFF. Based on the CDR3 plus reference TRBV2 and TRBJ2-1, the full variable domain is EPEVTQTPSHQVTQMGQEVILRCVPISNHLYFYWYRQILGQKVEFLVSFYNNEISEKSEIFDDQFSVERPDGSNFTLKIRSTKLEDSAMYFCASAGSYNEQFFGPGTRLTVL.

The chain combines TRBV11-1 with TRBJ2-1; weak D call: TRBD1 (6 bases). The CDR3 has 15 residues. Germline assignment: CDR1 SGHAT and CDR2 FQDESV (reference sequence). V lost 0 bases and J 0 bases, leaving 6 bases between the germline ends. This CDR3 is CASSLAGGSYNEQFF. CDR3 bases: TGTGCCAGCAGCTTAGCAGGGGGCTCCTACAATGAGCAGTTCTTC.